This T cell receptor (beta chain) emerged from a study of human thymus T cells. Findings and limits, study-wide: Blood and thymic repertoires both appeared biased in V and J gene usage.

On this clone itself: Its antigen is not identified.

Resections from corrective heart surgery supplied the thymus tissue. Data came from immunoSEQ multiplex PCR; TCRdb stores just in-frame clones and leaves some out. Of tens of thousands of clones in the sample, 95% are singletons; the top ten hold about 0.03%. The CDR3 totals 13 residues. CDR1 and CDR2 from the germline V gene are LGHNT and FRNRAP. Trimming cost V 1 base and J 5 bases, with 9 bases left between them. Specimen: thymus tissue. This sequence joins TRBV12-5 and TRBJ2-7; no firm D call. The clonotype was recovered from a girl in the first two years of life with a congenital heart defect but otherwise immunologically healthy. The CDR3: CASGLDAVHEQYF. The CDR3 nucleotides are TGTGCTAGTGGTTTGGACGCAGTCCACGAGCAGTACTTC.